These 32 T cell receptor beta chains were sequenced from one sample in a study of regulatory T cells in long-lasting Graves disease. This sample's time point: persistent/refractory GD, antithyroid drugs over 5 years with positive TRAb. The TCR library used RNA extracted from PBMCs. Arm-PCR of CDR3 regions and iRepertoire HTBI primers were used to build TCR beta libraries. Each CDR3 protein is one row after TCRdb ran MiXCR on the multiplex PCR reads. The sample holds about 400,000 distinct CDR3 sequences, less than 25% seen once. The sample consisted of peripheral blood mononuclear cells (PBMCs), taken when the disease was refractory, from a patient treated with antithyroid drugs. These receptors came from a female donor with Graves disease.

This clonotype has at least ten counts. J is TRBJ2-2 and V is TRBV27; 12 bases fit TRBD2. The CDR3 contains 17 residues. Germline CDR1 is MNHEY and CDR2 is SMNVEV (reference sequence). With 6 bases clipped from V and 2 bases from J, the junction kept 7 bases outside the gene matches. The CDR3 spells CASSAGLAGVNTGELFF. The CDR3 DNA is TGTGCCAGCAGCGCGGGACTAGCGGGCGTAAACACCGGGGAGCTGTTTTTT.

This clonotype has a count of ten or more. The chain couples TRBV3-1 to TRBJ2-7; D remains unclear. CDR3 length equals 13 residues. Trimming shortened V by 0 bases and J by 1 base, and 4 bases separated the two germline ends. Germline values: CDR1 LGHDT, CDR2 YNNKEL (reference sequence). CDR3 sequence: CASSQEWSYEQYF. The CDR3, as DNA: TGTGCCAGCAGCCAAGAGTGGTCCTACGAGCAGTACTTC.

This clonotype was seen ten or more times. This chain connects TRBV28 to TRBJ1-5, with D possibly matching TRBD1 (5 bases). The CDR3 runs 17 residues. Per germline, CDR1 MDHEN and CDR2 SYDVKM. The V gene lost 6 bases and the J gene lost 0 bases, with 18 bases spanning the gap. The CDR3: CASSPELGAYSNQPQHF. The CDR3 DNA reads TGTGCCAGCAGCCCCGAACTTGGGGCGTATAGCAATCAGCCCCAGCATTTT.

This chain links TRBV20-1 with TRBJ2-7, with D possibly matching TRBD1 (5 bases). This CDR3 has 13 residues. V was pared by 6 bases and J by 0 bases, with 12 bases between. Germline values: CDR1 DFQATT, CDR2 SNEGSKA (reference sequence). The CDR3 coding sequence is TGCAGTGCCAGGGCAGGTACCTCCTACGAGCAGTACTTC. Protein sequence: CSARAGTSYEQYF.

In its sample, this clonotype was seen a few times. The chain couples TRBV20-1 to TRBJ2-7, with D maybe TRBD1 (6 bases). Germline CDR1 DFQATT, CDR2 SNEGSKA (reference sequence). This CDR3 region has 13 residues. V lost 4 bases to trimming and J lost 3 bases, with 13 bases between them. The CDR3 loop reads CSATWTAVYEQYF. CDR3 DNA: TGCAGTGCTACGTGGACAGCAGTCTACGAGCAGTACTTC.

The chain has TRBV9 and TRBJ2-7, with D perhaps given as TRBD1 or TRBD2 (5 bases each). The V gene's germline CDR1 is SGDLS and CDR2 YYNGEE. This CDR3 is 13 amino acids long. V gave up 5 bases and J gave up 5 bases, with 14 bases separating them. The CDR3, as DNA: TGTGCCAGCAGTCTGGCAGGGACCCACGAGCAGTACTTC. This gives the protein CASSLAGTHEQYF.

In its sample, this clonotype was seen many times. CDR3 nucleotides: TGTGCCAGCAGTGACGGCGCGATAGGGGGCACGAACACTGAAGCTTTCTTT. It yields the protein CASSDGAIGGTNTEAFF. The V call is TRBV6-1, the J call TRBJ1-1; 7 bases fit TRBD1. CDR3 length: 17 amino acids. The trim removed 3 bases at V and 1 base at J, leaving 11 bases unmatched. Germline-derived CDR1 and CDR2 are MNHNS and SASEGT.

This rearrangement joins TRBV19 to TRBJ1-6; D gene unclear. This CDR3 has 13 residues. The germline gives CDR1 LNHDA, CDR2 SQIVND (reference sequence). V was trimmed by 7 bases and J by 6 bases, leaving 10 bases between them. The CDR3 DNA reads TGTGCCAGTAAAGAGGAAATTAATTCACCCCTCCACTTT. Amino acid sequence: CASKEEINSPLHF.

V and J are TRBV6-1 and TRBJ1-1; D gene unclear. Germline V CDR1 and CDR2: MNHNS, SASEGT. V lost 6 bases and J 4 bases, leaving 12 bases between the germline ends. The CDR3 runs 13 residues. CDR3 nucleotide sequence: TGTGCCAGCAGCCCCCCCGCGAGCACTGAAGCTTTCTTT. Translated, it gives CASSPPASTEAFF.

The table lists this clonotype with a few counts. CDR3 in DNA: TGTGCCAGTAGCCTCCGGACAGTCGGCGAGACCCAGTACTTC. Amino acids: CASSLRTVGETQYF. V usage is TRBV19 and J usage is TRBJ2-5; possible D gene TRBD1, 6 bases. CDR3 length equals 14 residues. CDR1 is LNHDA and CDR2 is SQIVND in the germline V gene (reference sequence). V dropped 6 bases and J dropped 5 bases, with 16 bases sitting between them. The full variable domain, completed using reference TRBV19 and TRBJ2-5, is DGGITQSPKYLFRKEGQNVTLSCEQNLNHDAMYWYRQDPGQGLRLIYYSQIVNDFQKGDIAEGYSVSREKKESFPLTVTSAQKNPTAFYLCASSLRTVGETQYFGPGTRLLVL.

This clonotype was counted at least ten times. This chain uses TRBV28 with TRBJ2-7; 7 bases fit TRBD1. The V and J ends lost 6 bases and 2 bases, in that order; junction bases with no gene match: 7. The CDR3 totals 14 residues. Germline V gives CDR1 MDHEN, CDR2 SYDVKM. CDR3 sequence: CASREPGQTYEQYF. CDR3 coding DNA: TGTGCCAGCAGAGAGCCGGGACAGACCTACGAGCAGTACTTC.

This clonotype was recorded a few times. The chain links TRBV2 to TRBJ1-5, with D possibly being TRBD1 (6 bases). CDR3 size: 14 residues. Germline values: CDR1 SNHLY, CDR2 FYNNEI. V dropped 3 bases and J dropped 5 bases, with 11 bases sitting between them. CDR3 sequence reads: CASSDRRGDQPQHF. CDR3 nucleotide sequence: TGTGCCAGCAGTGACCGCAGGGGAGATCAGCCCCAGCATTTT.

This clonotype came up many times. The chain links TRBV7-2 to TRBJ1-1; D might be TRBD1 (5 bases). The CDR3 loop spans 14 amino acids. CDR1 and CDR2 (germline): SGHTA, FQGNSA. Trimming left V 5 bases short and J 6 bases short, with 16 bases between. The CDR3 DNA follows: TGTGCCAGCAGCCGCGGGCCCTGGGGCTCTGAAGCTTTCTTT. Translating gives CASSRGPWGSEAFF. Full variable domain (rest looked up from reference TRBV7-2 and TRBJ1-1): GAGVSQSPSNKVTEKGKDVELRCDPISGHTALYWYRQSLGQGLEFLIYFQGNSAPDKSGLPSDRFSAERTGGSVSTLTIQRTQQEDSAVYLCASSRGPWGSEAFFGQGTRLTVV.

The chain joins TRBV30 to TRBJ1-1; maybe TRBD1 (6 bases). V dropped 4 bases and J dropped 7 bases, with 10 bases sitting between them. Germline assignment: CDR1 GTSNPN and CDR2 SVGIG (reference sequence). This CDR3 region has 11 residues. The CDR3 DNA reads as TGTGCCTGGAAGGGGGGGAGTGAAGCTTTCTTT. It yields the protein CAWKGGSEAFF. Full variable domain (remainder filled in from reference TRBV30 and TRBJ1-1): SQTIHQWPATLVQPVGSPLSLECTVEGTSNPNLYWYRQAAGRGLQLLFYSVGIGQISSEVPQNLSASRPQDRQFILSSKKLLLSDSGFYLCAWKGGSEAFFGQGTRLTVV.

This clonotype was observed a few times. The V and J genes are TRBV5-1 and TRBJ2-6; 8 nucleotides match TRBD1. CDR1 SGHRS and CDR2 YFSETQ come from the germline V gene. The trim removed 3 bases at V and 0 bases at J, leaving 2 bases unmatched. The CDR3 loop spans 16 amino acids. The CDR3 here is CASSWTGSSGANVLTF. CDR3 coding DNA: TGCGCCAGCAGCTGGACAGGGAGCTCTGGGGCCAACGTCCTGACTTTC.

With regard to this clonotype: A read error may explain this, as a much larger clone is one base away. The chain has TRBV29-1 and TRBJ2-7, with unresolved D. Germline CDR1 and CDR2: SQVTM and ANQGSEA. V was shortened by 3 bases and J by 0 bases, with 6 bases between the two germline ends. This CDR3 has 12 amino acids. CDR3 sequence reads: CSVEVGSYEQYF. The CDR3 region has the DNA TGCAGCGTTGAGGTCGGCTCCTACGAGCAGTACTTC.

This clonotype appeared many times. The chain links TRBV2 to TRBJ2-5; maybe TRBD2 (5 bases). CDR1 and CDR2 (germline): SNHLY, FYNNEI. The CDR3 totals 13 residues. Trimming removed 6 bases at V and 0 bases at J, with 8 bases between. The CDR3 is CASSEGNQETQYF. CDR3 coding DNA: TGTGCCAGCAGCGAGGGCAACCAAGAGACCCAGTACTTC.

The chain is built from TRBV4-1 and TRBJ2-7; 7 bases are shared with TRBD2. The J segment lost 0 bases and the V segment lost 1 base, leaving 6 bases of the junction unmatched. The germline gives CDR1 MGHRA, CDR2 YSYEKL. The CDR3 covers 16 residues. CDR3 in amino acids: CASSQVDGRFSYEQYF. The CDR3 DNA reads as TGCGCCAGCAGCCAAGTTGACGGGAGGTTCTCCTACGAGCAGTACTTC.

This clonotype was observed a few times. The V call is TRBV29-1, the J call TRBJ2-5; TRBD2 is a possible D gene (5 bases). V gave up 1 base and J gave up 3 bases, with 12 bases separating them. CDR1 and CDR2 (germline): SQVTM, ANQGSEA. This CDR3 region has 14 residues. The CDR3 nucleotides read TGCAGCGTTGAAGGCTGGGCGGGCAAAGAGACCCAGTACTTC. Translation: CSVEGWAGKETQYF.

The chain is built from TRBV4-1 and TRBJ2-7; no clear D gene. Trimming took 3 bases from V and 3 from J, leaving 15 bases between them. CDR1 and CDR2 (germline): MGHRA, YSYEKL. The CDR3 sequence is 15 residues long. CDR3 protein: CASSQNRHSDYEQYF. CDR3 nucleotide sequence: TGCGCCAGCAGCCAGAACCGACATTCCGACTACGAGCAGTACTTC.

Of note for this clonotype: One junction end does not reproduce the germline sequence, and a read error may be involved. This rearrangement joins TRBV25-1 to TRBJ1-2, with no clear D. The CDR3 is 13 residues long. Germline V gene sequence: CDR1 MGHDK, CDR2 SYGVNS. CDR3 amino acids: CASAFGANYGHTF. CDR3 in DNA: TGTGCCAGCGCTTTTGGTGCTAACTATGGCCACACCTTC.

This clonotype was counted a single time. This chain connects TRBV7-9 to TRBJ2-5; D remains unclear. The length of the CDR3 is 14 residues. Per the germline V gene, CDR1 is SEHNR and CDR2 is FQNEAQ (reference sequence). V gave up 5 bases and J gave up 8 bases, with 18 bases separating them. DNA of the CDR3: TGTGCCAGCAGCCCCGCCTCTTTGTCCGGAACCCAGTACTTC. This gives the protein CASSPASLSGTQYF.

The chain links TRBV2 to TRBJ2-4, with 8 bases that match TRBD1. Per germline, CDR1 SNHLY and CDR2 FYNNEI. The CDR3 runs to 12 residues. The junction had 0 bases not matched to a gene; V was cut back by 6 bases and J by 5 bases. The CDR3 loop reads CASRGQENIQYF. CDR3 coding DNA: TGTGCCAGCAGGGGACAGGAAAACATTCAGTACTTC.

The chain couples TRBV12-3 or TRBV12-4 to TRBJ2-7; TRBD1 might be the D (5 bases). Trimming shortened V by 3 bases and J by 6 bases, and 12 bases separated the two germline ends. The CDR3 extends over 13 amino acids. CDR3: CASSLQGLSEQYF. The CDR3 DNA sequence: TGTGCCAGCAGTTTGCAGGGTCTGAGCGAGCAGTACTTC.

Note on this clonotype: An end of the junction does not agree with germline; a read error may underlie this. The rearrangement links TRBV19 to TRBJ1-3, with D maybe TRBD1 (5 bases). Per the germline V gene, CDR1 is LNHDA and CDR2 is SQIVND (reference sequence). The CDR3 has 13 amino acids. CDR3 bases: TGTGCCAGTAGTGACAGCTCTGGGAACACCATATATTTT. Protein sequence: CASSDSSGNTIYF.

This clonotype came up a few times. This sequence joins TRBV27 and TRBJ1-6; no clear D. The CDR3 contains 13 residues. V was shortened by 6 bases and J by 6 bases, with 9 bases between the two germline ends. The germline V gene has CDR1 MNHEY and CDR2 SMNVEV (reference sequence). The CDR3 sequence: CASSRAFNSPLHF. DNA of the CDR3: TGTGCCAGCAGCCGCGCCTTTAATTCACCCCTCCACTTT.

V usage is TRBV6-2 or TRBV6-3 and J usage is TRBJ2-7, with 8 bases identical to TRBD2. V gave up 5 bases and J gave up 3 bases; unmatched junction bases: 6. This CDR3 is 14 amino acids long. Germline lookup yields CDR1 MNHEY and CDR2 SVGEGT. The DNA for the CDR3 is TGTGCCAGCAGTAATCAGCGGGGGAGCTACGAGCAGTACTTC. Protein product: CASSNQRGSYEQYF.

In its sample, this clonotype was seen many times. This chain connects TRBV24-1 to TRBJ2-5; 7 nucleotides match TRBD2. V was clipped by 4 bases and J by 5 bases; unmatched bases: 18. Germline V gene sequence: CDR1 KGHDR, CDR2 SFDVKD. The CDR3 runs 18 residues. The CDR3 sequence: CATSDARPLADEEETQYF. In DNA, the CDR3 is TGTGCCACCAGTGACGCCCGTCCCCTAGCGGACGAGGAGGAGACCCAGTACTTC.

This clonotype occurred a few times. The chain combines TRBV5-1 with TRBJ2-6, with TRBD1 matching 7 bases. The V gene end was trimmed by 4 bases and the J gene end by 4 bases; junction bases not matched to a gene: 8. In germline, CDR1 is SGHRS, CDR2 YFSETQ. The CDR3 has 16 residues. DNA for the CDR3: TGCGCCAGCAGCCCGGGACAGTTTTCCGGGGCCAACGTCCTGACTTTC. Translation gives CASSPGQFSGANVLTF.

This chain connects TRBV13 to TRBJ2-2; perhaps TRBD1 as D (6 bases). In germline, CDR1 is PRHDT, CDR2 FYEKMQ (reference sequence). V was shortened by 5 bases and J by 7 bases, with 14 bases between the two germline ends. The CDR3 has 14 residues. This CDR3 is CASSPTADSGELFF. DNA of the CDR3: TGTGCCAGCAGCCCGACGGCGGACAGCGGGGAGCTGTTTTTT.

CDR3 nucleotides: TGTGCCAGCAGCTTAGCCTCGGGAGGTGTTGGGGAGGAGCAGTTCTTC. This encodes CASSLASGGVGEEQFF. The chain carries TRBV11-1 and TRBJ2-1; TRBD2 matches at 7 bases. The germline gives CDR1 SGHAT, CDR2 FQDESV (reference sequence). V was pared by 0 bases and J by 10 bases, with 12 bases of the junction left unmatched. The length of the CDR3 is 16 residues.

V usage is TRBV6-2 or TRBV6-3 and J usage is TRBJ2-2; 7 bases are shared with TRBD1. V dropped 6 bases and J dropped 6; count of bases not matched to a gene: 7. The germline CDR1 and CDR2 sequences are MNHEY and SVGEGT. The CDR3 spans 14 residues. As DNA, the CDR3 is TGTGCCAGCAGACAAGACAGGGTGGCCGGGGAGCTGTTTTTT. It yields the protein CASRQDRVAGELFF.